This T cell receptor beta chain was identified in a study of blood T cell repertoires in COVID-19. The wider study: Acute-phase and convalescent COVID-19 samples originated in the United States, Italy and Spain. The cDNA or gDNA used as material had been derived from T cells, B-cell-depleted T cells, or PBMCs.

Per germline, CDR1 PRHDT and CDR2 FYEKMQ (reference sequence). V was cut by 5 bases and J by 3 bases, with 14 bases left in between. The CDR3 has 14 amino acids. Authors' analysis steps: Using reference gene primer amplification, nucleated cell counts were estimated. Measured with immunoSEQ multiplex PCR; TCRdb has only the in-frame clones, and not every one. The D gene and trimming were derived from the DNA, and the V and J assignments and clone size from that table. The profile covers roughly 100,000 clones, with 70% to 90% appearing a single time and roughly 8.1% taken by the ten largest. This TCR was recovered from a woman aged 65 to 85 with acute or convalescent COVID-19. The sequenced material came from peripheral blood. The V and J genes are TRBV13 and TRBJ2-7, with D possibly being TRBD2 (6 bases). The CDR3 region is CASSNASVLYEQYF. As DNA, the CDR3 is TGTGCCAGCAGCAACGCTAGCGTCCTCTACGAGCAGTACTTC.